These 20 T cell receptor beta chains were sequenced from one sample in a study of T cells after somatic rescue of genetic block. Produced via immunoSEQ multiplex PCR; TCRdb's table is partial and in-frame only. The sample includes roughly 65,000 clones, under 95% of them seen just once. The sequenced sample consisted of peripheral blood mononuclear cells (PBMCs). The receptors shown here come from a middle-aged man.

The genes are TRBV7-2 and TRBJ1-2; the match to TRBD1 covers 11 bases. Germline-derived CDR1 and CDR2 are SGHTA and FQGNSA. The J segment lost 4 bases and the V segment lost 4 bases, leaving 5 bases of the junction unmatched. The CDR3 sequence is 15 residues long. CDR3 in amino acids: CASSSRTGGGYGYTF. The DNA for the CDR3 is TGTGCCAGCAGCTCCCGGACAGGGGGCGGCTATGGCTACACCTTC.

This chain links TRBV5-6 with TRBJ2-1, with TRBD2 identical over 10 bases. V was pared by 4 bases and J by 4 bases, with 8 bases of the junction left unmatched. This CDR3 is built from 16 residues. In germline, CDR1 is SGHDT, CDR2 YYEEEE. The CDR3 DNA reads as TGTGCCAGCAGCGAGGGACCACTAGCGGGGTACAATGAGCAGTTCTTC. It translates to CASSEGPLAGYNEQFF.

The chain carries TRBV30 and TRBJ1-5, with D perhaps TRBD1 (6 bases). Trimming removed 1 base from V and 0 bases from J, with 10 bases in between. The CDR3 spans 15 residues. CDR1 is GTSNPN and CDR2 is SVGIG in the germline V gene (reference sequence). In nucleotides, the CDR3 is TGTGCCTGGAGTGAGGACAGCCATAGCAATCAGCCCCAGCATTTT. Its protein is CAWSEDSHSNQPQHF.

With respect to this clone: Compared with germline, one end of the junction differs, possibly owing to a read error. This sequence joins TRBV5-1 and TRBJ2-3, with a tentative D call TRBD2 (6 bases). Per germline, CDR1 SGHRS and CDR2 YFSETQ. The CDR3 is made up of 15 amino acids. The CDR3 DNA reads as TGCGCCAGCACCTTGGGGACTCCTAGCACAGATACGCAGTATTTT. Residues: CASTLGTPSTDTQYF.

The V and J genes are TRBV7-9 and TRBJ1-1; 7 bases map to TRBD1. The CDR3 totals 15 residues. Trimming at V came to 3 bases and at J to 4 bases, leaving 8 bases not matched to a gene. Germline V gene sequence: CDR1 SEHNR, CDR2 FQNEAQ (reference sequence). CDR3 protein: CASSLIGGAGTEAFF. CDR3 nucleotide sequence: TGTGCCAGCAGCTTGATAGGGGGCGCCGGCACTGAAGCTTTCTTT. The full variable domain, rest sourced from reference TRBV7-9 and TRBJ1-1, is DTGVSQNPRHKITKRGQNVTFRCDPISEHNRLYWYRQTLGQGPEFLTYFQNEAQLEKSRLLSDRFSAERPKGSFSTLEIQRTEQGDSAMYLCASSLIGGAGTEAFFGQGTRLTVV.

The chain is built from TRBV11-2 and TRBJ2-5; 8 nucleotides line up with TRBD1. The V segment lost 3 bases and the J segment 1 base; nucleotides outside the gene matches: 1. The CDR3 length is 14 residues. Germline V gene lookup returns CDR1 SGHAT and CDR2 FQNNGV. CDR3 protein: CASSFDRGQETQYF. CDR3 nucleotides: TGTGCCAGCAGCTTCGACAGGGGCCAAGAGACCCAGTACTTC. Full variable domain (remainder filled in from reference TRBV11-2 and TRBJ2-5): EAGVAQSPRYKIIEKRQSVAFWCNPISGHATLYWYQQILGQGPKLLIQFQNNGVVDDSQLPKDRFSAERLKGVDSTLKIQPAKLEDSAVYLCASSFDRGQETQYFGPGTRLLVL.

The chain joins TRBV7-9 to TRBJ2-7; TRBD2 might be the D (5 bases). CDR3 size: 15 residues. The V end was cut by 0 bases, the J end by 1 base, with 10 bases between. Germline CDR1 is SEHNR and CDR2 is FQNEAQ (reference sequence). The CDR3 loop reads CASSLASPGSYEQYF. The CDR3 DNA reads as TGTGCCAGCAGCTTAGCCTCCCCGGGGTCCTACGAGCAGTACTTC.

The chain employs TRBV7-3 and TRBJ2-7; maybe TRBD2 (5 bases). This CDR3 comprises 14 residues. Germline lookup yields CDR1 SGHTA and CDR2 FQGTGA. The ends were cut back, 0 bases at V and 2 bases at J, with 8 bases in the middle. The CDR3 DNA reads TGTGCCAGCAGCTTAACGCGGGCCACCTACGAGCAGTACTTC. Amino acid sequence: CASSLTRATYEQYF. The full variable domain, with the rest looked up from reference TRBV7-3 and TRBJ2-7, is GAGVSQTPSNKVTEKGKYVELRCDPISGHTALYWYRQSLGQGPEFLIYFQGTGAADDSGLPNDRFFAVRPEGSVSTLKIQRTERGDSAVYLCASSLTRATYEQYFGPGTRLTVT.

The chain links TRBV6-1 to TRBJ2-7; 7 nucleotides align to TRBD1. V lost 9 bases and J lost 2; bases outside the gene matches: 1. The CDR3 contains 11 residues. Germline CDR1 reads MNHNS; CDR2 reads SASEGT. The chain's CDR3 is CASDRAYEQYF. In DNA form, the CDR3 reads TGTGCCAGTGACAGGGCCTACGAGCAGTACTTC.

The V call is TRBV5-4, the J call TRBJ2-5; D not certain. CDR1 is SGHNT, CDR2 YYREEE, per germline (reference sequence). The CDR3 is 15 residues long. Between the trimmed V and J ends, which lost 5 bases and 0 bases, there was a span of 14 bases. The CDR3 here is CASRPRTAYQETQYF. The CDR3 nucleotides are TGTGCCAGCAGGCCACGGACGGCATACCAAGAGACCCAGTACTTC.

In its sample, this clone was seen once. The chain couples TRBV6-6 to TRBJ2-3, with 11 bases fitting TRBD2. After removal of 8 bases from V and 4 bases from J, the junction contained 5 bases not matched to a gene. This CDR3 is 14 amino acids long. Germline V gives CDR1 MNHNY, CDR2 SVGAGI (reference sequence). The CDR3 nucleotides read TGTGCCAGCCAAACTAGCGGGAGATCAGATACGCAGTATTTT. Translating it yields CASQTSGRSDTQYF.

This chain's CDR3 is CASGRGGAHEQYF. As DNA, the CDR3 is TGTGCCAGTGGCCGTGGAGGAGCCCACGAGCAGTACTTC. The chain has TRBV6-5 and TRBJ2-7, with a tentative D call TRBD2 (5 bases). V gave up 9 bases and J gave up 5 bases, with 17 bases separating them. In germline, CDR1 is MNHEY, CDR2 SVGAGI. The CDR3 runs 13 residues.

The chain recombines TRBV2 with TRBJ2-7, with D perhaps TRBD1 (5 bases). The CDR3 has 19 amino acids. CDR1 is SNHLY and CDR2 is FYNNEI in the germline V gene. Trimming left V 5 bases short and J 4 bases short, with 30 bases between. CDR3 in amino acids: CASSHPRGAQGPTRYEQYF. As DNA, the CDR3 is TGTGCCAGCAGTCACCCCCGTGGGGCGCAAGGACCAACGCGGTACGAGCAGTACTTC. Combining the CDR3 with reference TRBV2 and TRBJ2-7 gives the whole variable domain EPEVTQTPSHQVTQMGQEVILRCVPISNHLYFYWYRQILGQKVEFLVSFYNNEISEKSEIFDDQFSVERPDGSNFTLKIRSTKLEDSAMYFCASSHPRGAQGPTRYEQYFGPGTRLTVT.

The J gene is TRBJ2-5, the V gene TRBV6-5; 9 bases match TRBD2. The end of the DNA fits TRBJ2-7 better, so the J call may be wrong. Germline values: CDR1 MNHEY, CDR2 SVGAGI. The CDR3 sequence is 16 residues long. CDR3 coding DNA: TGTGCCAGCAGTTACTCGATTCGGACTAGCGCCTACGAGCAGTACTTC. Amino acids: CASSYSIRTSAYEQYF.

This clone was detected once. The chain couples TRBV2 to TRBJ2-7; TRBD1 agrees at 8 bases. V gave up 4 bases and J gave up 2 bases; unmatched junction bases: 1. From germline, CDR1 is SNHLY and CDR2 FYNNEI. The CDR3 is made up of 13 amino acids. The CDR3 here is CASSGGQAYEQYF. The CDR3 nucleotides read TGTGCCAGCAGTGGGGGACAGGCCTACGAGCAGTACTTC.

V is TRBV6-1 and J is TRBJ2-7; maybe TRBD1 (5 bases). V was pared by 1 base and J by 2 bases, with 12 bases between. CDR1 MNHNS and CDR2 SASEGT come from the germline V gene. The CDR3 length is 15 residues. CDR3 in amino acids: CASSEGWTRAYEQYF. The CDR3 DNA sequence: TGTGCCAGCAGTGAAGGCTGGACACGGGCCTACGAGCAGTACTTC.

The CDR3: CASSLFQTNTEAFF. The CDR3 nucleotides read TGTGCCAGCAGCTTATTTCAGACGAACACTGAAGCTTTCTTT. The chain links TRBV7-9 to TRBJ1-1; D is ambiguous. The CDR3 has 14 residues. The V end lost 2 bases, the J end lost 1 base, and 8 bases lay between the germline ends. Germline V gives CDR1 SEHNR, CDR2 FQNEAQ (reference sequence).

The chain combines TRBV9 with TRBJ1-1; no clear D. Germline CDR1 and CDR2: SGDLS and YYNGEE. V lost 4 bases and J 1 base, leaving 11 bases between the germline ends. The CDR3 has 14 residues. The CDR3 DNA is TGTGCCAGCAGCCCCCAGGTGGGGAACACTGAAGCTTTCTTT. Protein: CASSPQVGNTEAFF.

The V and J genes are TRBV6-9 and TRBJ1-6; D may be TRBD1 (5 bases). Germline V gene data show CDR1 as MNHGY and CDR2 as SVAAGI. The CDR3 is 17 residues long. V dropped 8 bases and J dropped 5 bases, with 22 bases sitting between them. The CDR3: CASPVGGVQVNNSPLHF. In DNA, the CDR3 is TGTGCCAGCCCCGTTGGAGGGGTTCAAGTCAATAATTCACCCCTCCACTTT.

The chain has TRBV10-3 and TRBJ2-1; D may be TRBD1 or TRBD2 (6 bases each). Germline values: CDR1 ENHRY, CDR2 SYGVKD. Trimming removed 4 bases from V and 4 bases from J, with 17 bases in between. The CDR3 is 16 residues long. The CDR3 coding sequence is TGTGCCATCAGTGGTGGGGGGCAGTTCCCTTACAATGAGCAGTTCTTC. It is translated as CAISGGGQFPYNEQFF.